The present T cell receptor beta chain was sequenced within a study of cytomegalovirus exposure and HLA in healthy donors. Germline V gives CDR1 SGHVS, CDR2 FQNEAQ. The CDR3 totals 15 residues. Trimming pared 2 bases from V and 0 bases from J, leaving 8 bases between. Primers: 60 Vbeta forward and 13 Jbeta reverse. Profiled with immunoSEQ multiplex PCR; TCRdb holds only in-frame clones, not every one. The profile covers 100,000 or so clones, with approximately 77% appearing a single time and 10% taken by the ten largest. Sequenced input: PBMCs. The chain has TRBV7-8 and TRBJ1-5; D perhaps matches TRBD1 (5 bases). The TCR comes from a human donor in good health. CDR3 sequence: CASSLHRNSNQPQHF. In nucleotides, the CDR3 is TGTGCCAGCAGCTTACACAGGAATAGCAATCAGCCCCAGCATTTT.